This T cell receptor beta chain was identified during a study of OX40 agonist ivuxolimab in advanced cancers. About the research overall: Partial responses were achieved by three patients, one with hepatocellular carcinoma and two with cutaneous melanoma.

A remark on this clone: As yet, its antigen is unknown.

Study conclusions and caveats: The mean number of expanded clones was higher in CD8+ T cells than in CD4+.

Profiling relied on immunoSEQ multiplex PCR, and the TCRdb table lists in-frame clones only, not all of them. The profile covers roughly 50,000 clones, with 70% to 90% appearing a single time and 11% taken by the ten largest. Any history of autoimmune disease or systemic immunosuppression disqualified patients. Trimming took off 5 bases at V and 5 bases at J, with 8 bases between the two ends. CDR1 is SGHRS, CDR2 YFSETQ, per germline. The CDR3 contains 12 residues. The V call is TRBV5-1, the J call TRBJ2-1, with unresolved D. This clonotype was sampled from an adult with an advanced solid tumor such as melanoma, head and neck, liver or kidney cancer. Sequenced material: CD4+ or CD8+ T cells sorted from blood, taken in a trial of the OX40 agonist ivuxolimab. The CDR3 DNA reads TGCGCCAGCAGGAGGAGCGACAATGAGCAGTTCTTC. Encoded protein: CASRRSDNEQFF.